The text below deals with one TCR beta chain. Its matching antigen is unknown. This record belongs to a study of T cell responses to AZD1222 COVID-19 vaccine. For the study at large: Pooling of second doses given at about 4 or about 12 weeks was done.

This CDR3 is built from 14 residues. J lost 4 bases, V lost 6 bases, and 6 bases had no gene match. Germline V CDR1 and CDR2: MNHEY, SVGAGI. Study findings and constraints: Nearly half of spike-specific TCRs reportedly target unmutated variant regions. Among those given AZD1222, only six or seven were seropositive at baseline. Spike-spanning, vaccine-associated CD4 TCRs were dominant at 160-218 and 743-854.

The repertoire was sequenced with immunoSEQ multiplex PCR; TCRdb's copy has only in-frame clones and lacks some. The table has approximately 97,000 clones, around 93% seen once. The chain links TRBV6-5 to TRBJ1-2; 9 bases agree with TRBD1. The source is an adult in good health. This sample comprised peripheral blood, obtained on day 0 of AZD1222 vaccination. CDR3 loop: CASRAGTGTYGYTF. CDR3 nucleotide sequence: TGTGCCAGCAGGGCGGGGACAGGGACCTATGGCTACACCTTC.